The 30 T cell receptor beta chains given below trace back to one sample, sequenced in a study of T cell responses to AZD1222 COVID-19 vaccine. The protocol was immunoSEQ multiplex PCR, while the TCRdb copy is restricted to in-frame clones and leaves out a portion. This repertoire shows about 140,000 clones, roughly 93% found once; its top ten account for more than 0.85%. Sample: peripheral blood, taken on day 0 of MenACWY control vaccination. The receptors shown here come from an adult in good health.

The V and J genes are TRBV28 and TRBJ1-1, with TRBD1 as a possible D gene (6 bases). The CDR3 contains 15 residues. Germline V gene lookup returns CDR1 MDHEN and CDR2 SYDVKM. Deletions cut 3 bases from V and 7 bases from J, with 18 bases between. CDR3 sequence (DNA): TGTGCCAGCAGTTTGGGGGGGGCGGGGCTGAGTGAAGCTTTCTTT. Protein: CASSLGGAGLSEAFF.

This rearrangement joins TRBV7-9 to TRBJ1-1; D is undetermined. The ends were cut back, 1 base at V and 2 bases at J, with 11 bases in the middle. Germline V gene data show CDR1 as SEHNR and CDR2 as FQNEAQ (reference sequence). There are 15 residues in the CDR3. The DNA of the CDR3 is TGTGCCAGCAGCTTAGAGGCCAATCTCAACACTGAAGCTTTCTTT. Translation: CASSLEANLNTEAFF.

The chain has TRBV5-1 and TRBJ2-1; the match to TRBD2 covers 11 bases. Germline V gene sequence: CDR1 SGHRS, CDR2 YFSETQ. Trimming took 4 bases from V and 10 from J; bases not matched to a gene: 10. This CDR3 region has 15 residues. The CDR3 here is CASSQGLADFGEQFF. The CDR3 region has the DNA TGCGCCAGCAGCCAGGGACTAGCGGACTTCGGGGAGCAGTTCTTC.

This clone has just one count. This rearrangement joins TRBV5-1 to TRBJ2-2, with 11 bases identical to TRBD2. The CDR3 contains 17 residues. J gave up 3 bases and V 0 bases, and 4 bases lay outside the gene matches. Germline V gene data show CDR1 as SGHRS and CDR2 as YFSETQ. CDR3 loop: CASSLEGGLADTGELFF. The DNA for the CDR3 is TGCGCCAGCAGCTTGGAGGGGGGACTAGCGGACACCGGGGAGCTGTTTTTT.

The count of this clone is one. The rearrangement joins TRBV12-3 or TRBV12-4 to TRBJ1-1; D is undetermined. The V end was cut by 2 bases, the J end by 10 bases, with 8 bases between. The CDR3 runs to 11 residues. The CDR3 nucleotides are TGTGCCAGCAGTTTAAATAGGAGAGCTTTCTTT. Protein product: CASSLNRRAFF.

This chain joins TRBV7-9 and TRBJ1-4, with a possible D match to TRBD1 (5 bases). The CDR3 is made up of 15 amino acids. V was cut by 4 bases and J by 8 bases, with 17 bases left in between. Germline V gives CDR1 SEHNR, CDR2 FQNEAQ (reference sequence). In nucleotides, the CDR3 is TGTGCCAGCAGCTACGCCCCGGACAAAGGGGAAAAACTGTTTTTT. Translation: CASSYAPDKGEKLFF.

This clone has just one count. The CDR3 loop reads CASSTQAGLVDEQFF. The CDR3 nucleotides read TGTGCCAGCAGCACCCAGGCGGGGCTCGTGGATGAGCAGTTCTTC. The chain is built from TRBV7-3 and TRBJ2-1; possible D gene TRBD2, 6 bases. Germline V lookup: CDR1 SGHTA, CDR2 FQGTGA. The CDR3 length is 15 residues. With 5 bases removed from V and 8 bases from J, the gap between germline ends came to 19 bases.

The chain couples TRBV6-2 or TRBV6-3 to TRBJ2-2; D unclear. The V end lost 0 bases, the J end lost 5 bases, and 7 bases lay between the germline ends. CDR3 size: 14 residues. Looked up from germline, CDR1 is MNHEY and CDR2 is SVGEGT. The chain's CDR3 is CASSYSADTGELFF. In nucleotides, the CDR3 is TGTGCCAGCAGTTACTCGGCGGATACCGGGGAGCTGTTTTTT.

CDR3 sequence reads: CASSRTGQNGELFF. The CDR3 bases are TGTGCCAGCAGCAGGACCGGGCAGAACGGGGAGCTGTTTTTT. The rearrangement joins TRBV9 to TRBJ2-2; D unresolved. The CDR3 loop spans 14 amino acids. Germline assignment: CDR1 SGDLS and CDR2 YYNGEE. Trimming removed 4 bases at V and 7 bases at J, with 14 bases between.

The rearrangement joins TRBV7-8 to TRBJ1-1; D is undetermined. The V end lost 4 bases, the J end lost 6 bases, and 18 bases lay between the germline ends. This CDR3 spans 15 amino acids. Germline CDR1 and CDR2: SGHVS and FQNEAQ. CDR3 protein: CASSSPYAGTPEAFF. The CDR3 coding sequence is TGTGCCAGCAGCTCACCATACGCAGGTACCCCTGAAGCTTTCTTT.

The V call is TRBV19, the J call TRBJ1-5; 9 nucleotides agree with TRBD1. Losses at the gene ends were 2 bases for V and 5 bases for J; bases not matched to a gene: 4. CDR1 LNHDA and CDR2 SQIVND come from the germline V gene (reference sequence). The CDR3 runs to 15 residues. The CDR3 nucleotides read TGTGCCAGTAGTATACTGGGACAGGGAGATCAGCCCCAGCATTTT. As protein: CASSILGQGDQPQHF.

The V and J genes are TRBV6-1 and TRBJ1-1; D ambiguous. This CDR3 spans 12 amino acids. With 3 bases removed from V and 4 bases from J, the gap between germline ends came to 6 bases. Germline values: CDR1 MNHNS, CDR2 SASEGT. CDR3 in amino acids: CASSERFTEAFF. DNA for the CDR3: TGTGCCAGCAGTGAGAGGTTCACTGAAGCTTTCTTT.

Here the CDR3 reads CASSDGQGNSPLHF. The CDR3 DNA reads as TGTGCCAGCAGCGATGGACAGGGGAATTCACCCCTCCACTTT. The genes are TRBV9 and TRBJ1-6; TRBD1 matches at 9 bases. This CDR3 contains 14 residues. CDR1 and CDR2 (germline): SGDLS, YYNGEE. V was pared by 3 bases and J by 7 bases, with 2 bases of the junction left unmatched.

V usage is TRBV3-1 (or the pseudogene TRBV3-2) and J usage is TRBJ1-5; no reliable D call. V was shortened by 0 bases and J by 3 bases, with 9 bases between the two germline ends. Looked up from germline, CDR1 is LGHDT and CDR2 is YNNKEL (reference sequence). The CDR3 loop spans 15 amino acids. Written as DNA, the CDR3 is TGTGCCAGCAGCCAAGACGGCAGGAACAATCAGCCCCAGCATTTT. Translating gives CASSQDGRNNQPQHF.

The chain has TRBV28 and TRBJ2-1, with 7 bases lining up with TRBD2. V shed 8 bases and J 3 bases; nucleotides not matched to a gene: 4. Germline-derived CDR1 and CDR2 are MDHEN and SYDVKM. This CDR3 is built from 13 residues. The CDR3 DNA sequence: TGTGCCAGCCAGCGGGATTTCTACAATGAGCAGTTCTTC. Protein: CASQRDFYNEQFF. The complete variable domain, with remaining parts taken from reference TRBV28 and TRBJ2-1, reads DVKVTQSSRYLVKRTGEKVFLECVQDMDHENMFWYRQDPGLGLRLIYFSYDVKMKEKGDIPEGYSVSREKKERFSLILESASTNQTSMYLCASQRDFYNEQFFGPGTRLTVL.

The chain couples TRBV5-8 to TRBJ2-1; 10 bases fit TRBD1. This CDR3 has 15 amino acids. Germline-derived CDR1 and CDR2 are SGHTS and YDEGEE. V lost 3 bases to trimming and J lost 6 bases; unmatched junction nucleotides: 6. In nucleotides, the CDR3 is TGTGCCAGCAGCTCGTTCGGGGACAGGGGCAATGAGCAGTTCTTC. Translation: CASSSFGDRGNEQFF.

This rearrangement joins TRBV24-1 to TRBJ2-2; 12 nucleotides agree with TRBD2. V dropped 0 bases and J dropped 3; count of bases not matched to a gene: 7. Germline CDR1 KGHDR, CDR2 SFDVKD. The CDR3 is made up of 19 amino acids. The DNA for the CDR3 is TGTGCCACCAGTGATTTGGGAGGACTAGCGGGAAATGACACCGGGGAGCTGTTTTTT. Protein sequence: CATSDLGGLAGNDTGELFF.

The V call is TRBV2, the J call TRBJ1-3; a weak D match, TRBD1 (5 bases). V lost 2 bases and J 0 bases, leaving 11 bases between the germline ends. The CDR3 length is 16 residues. CDR1 and CDR2 from the germline V gene are SNHLY and FYNNEI. In nucleotides, the CDR3 is TGTGCCAGCAGTGAAACCCAGGGACCCTCTGGAAACACCATATATTTT. This translates into CASSETQGPSGNTIYF.

The rearrangement links TRBV4-2 to TRBJ2-1; 8 bases agree with TRBD2. The germline gives CDR1 LGHNA, CDR2 YNFKEQ. CDR3 size: 20 residues. J lost 7 bases, V lost 0 bases, and 20 bases had no gene match. The CDR3 region has the DNA TGTGCCAGCAGCCAAGATTCCTTTGCGGGAGGACCGGGAAGAGAAAATGAGCAGTTCTTC. Translation gives CASSQDSFAGGPGRENEQFF.

V gene TRBV6-2 or TRBV6-3 combines with J gene TRBJ1-2; a possible D gene is TRBD1 (6 bases). V lost 6 bases and J lost 8, with 22 bases in between. The CDR3 is 15 amino acids. In germline, CDR1 is MNHEY, CDR2 SVGEGT. The CDR3 DNA sequence: TGTGCCAGCAGCTTTCCCGTCCAGGGGCCCGGAGGCTACACCTTC. This translates into CASSFPVQGPGGYTF.

The V and J genes are TRBV6-2 or TRBV6-3 and TRBJ2-3; tentatively, D is TRBD2 (6 bases). The CDR3 spans 14 residues. V lost 5 bases and J lost 7, with 16 bases in between. Looked up from germline, CDR1 is MNHEY and CDR2 is SVGEGT. The CDR3 is CASSLPGLPYTQYF. CDR3 sequence (DNA): TGTGCCAGCAGTCTTCCGGGACTCCCTTATACGCAGTATTTT.

V usage is TRBV28 and J usage is TRBJ2-3; no firm D call. The germline gives CDR1 MDHEN, CDR2 SYDVKM. The CDR3 totals 14 residues. Trimming removed 7 bases at V and 5 bases at J, with 16 bases between. The CDR3 DNA sequence: TGTGCCAGCACCAATTCTAGGCCGCAAGATACGCAGTATTTT. Encoded protein: CASTNSRPQDTQYF.

This clone was seen a single time. The V and J genes are TRBV19 and TRBJ2-1; TRBD2 agrees at 14 bases. This CDR3 contains 17 residues. V was clipped by 6 bases and J by 7 bases; unmatched bases: 11. Germline CDR1 reads LNHDA; CDR2 reads SQIVND (reference sequence). The CDR3 here is CASSLLGTSGGWNEQFF. The CDR3, as DNA: TGTGCCAGTAGCCTACTAGGGACTAGCGGGGGTTGGAATGAGCAGTTCTTC.

This clone was picked up a small number of times. The CDR3 region has the DNA TGTGCCAGTAGTGCTGGGGAGTATAGCAATCAGCCCCAGCATTTT. Amino acid sequence: CASSAGEYSNQPQHF. V gene TRBV19 combines with J gene TRBJ1-5; D unclear. Germline V gives CDR1 LNHDA, CDR2 SQIVND (reference sequence). The CDR3 spans 15 residues. V shed 5 bases and J shed 0 bases, with 11 bases lying between them.

The chain uses TRBV9 and TRBJ2-2; D not certain. Per the germline V gene, CDR1 is SGDLS and CDR2 is YYNGEE. The V end lost 0 bases, the J end lost 8 bases, and 11 bases lay between the germline ends. This CDR3 has 14 amino acids. Here the CDR3 DNA reads TGTGCCAGCAGCGTAGCATTCCGGGCAGGGGAGCTGTTTTTT. This translates into CASSVAFRAGELFF.

The gene calls are TRBV19 and TRBJ2-4; tentative D call: TRBD2 (6 bases). Trimming left V 9 bases short and J 2 bases short, with 11 bases between. CDR3 length: 13 amino acids. The germline V gene encodes CDR1 LNHDA and CDR2 SQIVND (reference sequence). This CDR3 is CASEEGTKNIQYF. As DNA, the CDR3 is TGTGCCAGCGAGGAGGGGACCAAAAACATTCAGTACTTC. Supplemented by reference TRBV19 and TRBJ2-4, the full variable domain reads DGGITQSPKYLFRKEGQNVTLSCEQNLNHDAMYWYRQDPGQGLRLIYYSQIVNDFQKGDIAEGYSVSREKKESFPLTVTSAQKNPTAFYLCASEEGTKNIQYFGAGTRLSVL.

For the CDR3, the DNA is TGTGCCAGCAGCGTAGGAGTGTCATTCAACACTGAAGCTTTCTTT. Amino acids: CASSVGVSFNTEAFF. This chain joins TRBV9 and TRBJ1-1, with D unresolved. The V end lost 0 bases, the J end lost 2 bases, and 11 bases lay between the germline ends. There are 15 residues in the CDR3. CDR1 is SGDLS, CDR2 YYNGEE, per germline.

The V and J genes are TRBV30 and TRBJ2-7, with D perhaps matching TRBD1 or TRBD2 (5 bases each). The length of the CDR3 is 13 residues. V shed 5 bases and J shed 3 bases, with 14 bases lying between them. Germline values: CDR1 GTSNPN, CDR2 SVGIG (reference sequence). The CDR3, as DNA: TGTGCCTGGGCGAGGGGCGAACGCTACGAGCAGTACTTC. Amino acids: CAWARGERYEQYF.

J is TRBJ2-7 and V is TRBV14; TRBD1 might be the D (6 bases). The CDR3 has 14 amino acids. Germline V gene data show CDR1 as SGHDN and CDR2 as FVKESK. Trimming stripped 4 bases from V and 0 bases from J, with 10 bases between. The CDR3 loop reads CASSLYRDSYEQYF. Written as DNA, the CDR3 is TGTGCCAGCAGCCTTTACAGGGACTCCTACGAGCAGTACTTC.

The genes are TRBV4-1 and TRBJ1-2; perhaps TRBD1 as D (5 bases). In germline, CDR1 is MGHRA, CDR2 YSYEKL. V was trimmed by 1 base and J by 7 bases, leaving 10 bases between them. The CDR3 length is 13 residues. The CDR3 DNA sequence: TGCGCCAGCAGCCAAGTCACAGGCTTTGGCTACACCTTC. Translating it yields CASSQVTGFGYTF.